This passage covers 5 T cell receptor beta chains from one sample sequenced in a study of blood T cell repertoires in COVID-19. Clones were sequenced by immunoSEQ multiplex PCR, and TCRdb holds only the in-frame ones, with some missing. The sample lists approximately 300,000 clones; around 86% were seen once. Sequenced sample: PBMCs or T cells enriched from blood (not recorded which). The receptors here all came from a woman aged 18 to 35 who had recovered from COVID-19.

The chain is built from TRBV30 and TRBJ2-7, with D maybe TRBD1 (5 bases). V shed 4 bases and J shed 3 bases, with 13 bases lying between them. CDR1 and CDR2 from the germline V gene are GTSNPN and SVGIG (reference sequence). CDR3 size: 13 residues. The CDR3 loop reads CAWNKGLDYEQYF. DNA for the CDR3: TGTGCCTGGAACAAGGGGTTAGACTACGAGCAGTACTTC.

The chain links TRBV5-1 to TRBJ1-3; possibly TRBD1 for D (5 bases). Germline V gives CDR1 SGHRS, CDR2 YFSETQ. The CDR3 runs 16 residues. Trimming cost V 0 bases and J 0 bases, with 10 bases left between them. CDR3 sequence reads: CASSLVAGSSGNTIYF. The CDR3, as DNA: TGCGCCAGCAGCTTGGTGGCAGGGTCCTCTGGAAACACCATATATTTT.

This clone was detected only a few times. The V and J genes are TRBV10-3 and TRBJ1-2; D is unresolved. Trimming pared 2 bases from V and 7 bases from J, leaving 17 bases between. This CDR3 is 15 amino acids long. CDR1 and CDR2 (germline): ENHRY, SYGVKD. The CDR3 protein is CAISEEGRRMGGYTF. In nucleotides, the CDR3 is TGTGCCATCAGTGAGGAGGGCCGCAGAATGGGTGGCTACACCTTC.

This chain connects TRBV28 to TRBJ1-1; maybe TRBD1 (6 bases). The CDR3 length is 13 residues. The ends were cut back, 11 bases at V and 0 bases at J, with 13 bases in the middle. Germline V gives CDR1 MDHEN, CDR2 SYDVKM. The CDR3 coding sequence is TGTGCCGGTTCGGACAGCATGAACACTGAAGCTTTCTTT. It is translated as CAGSDSMNTEAFF.

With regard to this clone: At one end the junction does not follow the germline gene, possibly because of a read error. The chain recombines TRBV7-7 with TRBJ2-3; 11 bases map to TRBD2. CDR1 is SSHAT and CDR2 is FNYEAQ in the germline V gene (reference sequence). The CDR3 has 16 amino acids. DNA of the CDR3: TGTGCTAGCAGCCCTCAACTAGCGGGGGACACAGATACGCAGTATTTT. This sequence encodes CASSPQLAGDTDTQYF. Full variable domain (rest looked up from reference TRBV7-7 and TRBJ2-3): GAGVSQSPRYKVTKRGQDVTLRCDPISSHATLYWYQQALGQGPEFLTYFNYEAQPDKSGLPSDRFSAERPEGSISTLTIQRTEQRDSAMYRCASSPQLAGDTDTQYFGPGTRLTVL.